Listed here are 23 T cell receptor beta chains from one sample, sequenced in a study of cytomegalovirus exposure and HLA in healthy donors. Both 60 Vbeta primers and 13 Jbeta primers went into the PCR. Measured with immunoSEQ multiplex PCR; TCRdb has only the in-frame clones, and not every one. The sample spans around 140,000 clones; the ten largest clones claim approximately 2%. The source material was PBMCs. The receptor set was obtained from a woman in her late teens or twenties in good health and CMV-seronegative.

The chain has TRBV6-1 and TRBJ1-5, with a weak D call TRBD1 (5 bases). Per the germline V gene, CDR1 is MNHNS and CDR2 is SASEGT. V gave up 8 bases and J gave up 0 bases, with 14 bases separating them. This CDR3 is built from 15 residues. CDR3 sequence reads: CASWRREYSNQPQHF. CDR3 in DNA: TGTGCCAGCTGGCGCAGGGAATATAGCAATCAGCCCCAGCATTTT.

The V call is TRBV19, the J call TRBJ1-1; D not certain. The germline gives CDR1 LNHDA, CDR2 SQIVND (reference sequence). V lost 3 bases, J lost 0 bases, and 11 bases lay in between. There are 15 residues in the CDR3. The DNA for the CDR3 is TGTGCCAGTAGTATGGTAGGAGCCCTGAACACTGAAGCTTTCTTT. It encodes CASSMVGALNTEAFF.

This rearrangement joins TRBV6-1 to TRBJ1-1, with 7 bases matching TRBD1. The V gene's germline CDR1 is MNHNS and CDR2 SASEGT. With V trimmed by 11 bases and J by 4 bases, 13 bases remained unmatched. This CDR3 has 14 amino acids. CDR3 sequence (DNA): TGTGCCGGCGCCACAGGGGATTGGGGCACTGAAGCTTTCTTT. Its protein product is CAGATGDWGTEAFF.

The chain couples TRBV5-4 to TRBJ1-1, with D maybe TRBD1 (5 bases). CDR1 SGHNT and CDR2 YYREEE come from the germline V gene (reference sequence). CDR3 size: 14 residues. Trimming shortened V by 3 bases and J by 0 bases, and 9 bases separated the two germline ends. The CDR3 sequence: CASSWPTVNTEAFF. The CDR3 DNA reads TGTGCCAGCAGCTGGCCGACAGTGAACACTGAAGCTTTCTTT.

The chain links TRBV19 to TRBJ1-5, with 7 bases matching TRBD1. Germline trimming cut 7 bases from V and 3 bases from J; bases unmatched to any gene: 6. The germline V gene has CDR1 LNHDA and CDR2 SQIVND (reference sequence). This CDR3 has 14 amino acids. CDR3 in amino acids: CASKAGQNNQPQHF. The CDR3 DNA sequence: TGTGCCAGTAAGGCGGGACAGAACAATCAGCCCCAGCATTTT.

The chain joins TRBV4-2 to TRBJ2-1; TRBD2 aligns across 9 bases. Looked up from germline, CDR1 is LGHNA and CDR2 is YNFKEQ. Trimming removed 0 bases from V and 5 bases from J; junction bases left unmatched: 11. This CDR3 has 18 amino acids. This CDR3 reads CASSQEASRTSANNEQFF. The CDR3 bases are TGTGCCAGCAGCCAAGAGGCTTCCCGGACTAGCGCTAACAATGAGCAGTTCTTC.

The chain couples TRBV7-8 to TRBJ2-3; tentative D call: TRBD2 (6 bases). The CDR3 runs to 17 residues. Germline V gene sequence: CDR1 SGHVS, CDR2 FQNEAQ. V was shortened by 1 base and J by 0 bases, with 14 bases between the two germline ends. The CDR3 region is CASSLVASGESTDTQYF. The CDR3 nucleotides are TGTGCCAGCAGCTTAGTGGCGTCGGGGGAGAGCACAGATACGCAGTATTTT.

The rearrangement links TRBV6-5 to TRBJ2-7, with a tentative D call TRBD2 (5 bases). V gave up 0 bases and J gave up 3 bases, with 9 bases separating them. CDR1 and CDR2 from the germline V gene are MNHEY and SVGAGI. The CDR3 spans 14 residues. The chain's CDR3 is CASSYSRANYEQYF. In DNA form, the CDR3 reads TGTGCCAGCAGTTACTCGCGGGCGAACTACGAGCAGTACTTC.

This sequence joins TRBV6-1 and TRBJ2-7, with D perhaps TRBD2 (6 bases). This CDR3 region has 11 residues. Trimming pared 8 bases from V and 5 bases from J, leaving 10 bases between. Germline assignment: CDR1 MNHNS and CDR2 SASEGT. The CDR3 here is CASRWGDEQYV. DNA for the CDR3: TGTGCCAGCCGGTGGGGGGACGAGCAGTACGTC.

This chain joins TRBV11-2 and TRBJ2-1, with D maybe TRBD2 (5 bases). CDR3 length: 16 amino acids. The ends were cut back, 0 bases at V and 3 bases at J, with 12 bases in the middle. Germline CDR1 and CDR2: SGHAT and FQNNGV. CDR3 amino acids: CASSLDPSYLYNEQFF. Written as DNA, the CDR3 is TGTGCCAGCAGCTTAGACCCTAGCTATCTCTACAATGAGCAGTTCTTC.

The rearrangement uses TRBV5-4 and TRBJ2-1, with D unclear. This CDR3 contains 15 residues. The germline V gene encodes CDR1 SGHNT and CDR2 YYREEE (reference sequence). Trimming cost V 3 bases and J 1 base, with 11 bases left between them. CDR3 nucleotides: TGTGCCAGCAGCTCTCACCCACTATCCTACAATGAGCAGTTCTTC. This encodes CASSSHPLSYNEQFF.

CDR3 in DNA: TGTGCCAGCAGCCCTGGAGCCTACTACGAGCAGTACTTC. Encoded protein: CASSPGAYYEQYF. The chain uses TRBV11-2 and TRBJ2-7; D is unclear. V lost 5 bases and J 3 bases, leaving 11 bases between the germline ends. The CDR3 is 13 amino acids. From germline, CDR1 is SGHAT and CDR2 FQNNGV.

The chain is built from TRBV6-5 and TRBJ1-1; the D gene is possibly TRBD1 (5 bases). V shed 6 bases and J shed 1 base, with 9 bases lying between them. Germline CDR1 MNHEY, CDR2 SVGAGI. This CDR3 has 13 residues. The CDR3 nucleotides are TGTGCCAGCAGAACTGACAGGAACACTGAAGCTTTCTTT. Protein sequence: CASRTDRNTEAFF.

CDR3 sequence (DNA): TGCAGCGTTGAAGATCAGGGCTTGACCGGGGAGCTGTTTTTT. Translation gives CSVEDQGLTGELFF. This chain connects TRBV29-1 to TRBJ2-2, with D perhaps matching TRBD1 (5 bases). CDR1 and CDR2 from the germline V gene are SQVTM and ANQGSEA. V was clipped by 0 bases and J by 5 bases, with 10 bases between them. The CDR3 consists of 14 residues.

The chain joins TRBV5-4 to TRBJ2-3; 10 nucleotides match TRBD2. Germline CDR1 reads SGHNT; CDR2 reads YYREEE (reference sequence). The CDR3 covers 15 residues. The J segment lost 3 bases and the V segment lost 4 bases, leaving 5 bases of the junction unmatched. CDR3 region: CASSPSGRQTDTQYF. CDR3 nucleotides: TGTGCCAGCAGCCCTAGCGGGAGACAGACAGATACGCAGTATTTT.

The chain employs TRBV19 and TRBJ1-6, with 7 bases that match TRBD1. The CDR3 sequence is 15 residues long. The germline V gene encodes CDR1 LNHDA and CDR2 SQIVND (reference sequence). The trim removed 4 bases at V and 7 bases at J, leaving 7 bases unmatched. CDR3: CASSTPTGNNSPLHF. As DNA, the CDR3 is TGTGCCAGTAGTACCCCGACAGGGAACAATTCACCCCTCCACTTT.

This chain connects TRBV7-2 to TRBJ1-3; 8 nucleotides line up with TRBD1. The germline V gene has CDR1 SGHTA and CDR2 FQGNSA. The CDR3 has 15 amino acids. V lost 5 bases to trimming and J lost 4 bases; unmatched junction nucleotides: 7. For the CDR3, the DNA is TGTGCCAGCAGCCGAGACAGGGGAGGGGGAAACACCATATATTTT. This codes for CASSRDRGGGNTIYF. The whole variable domain, filled in from reference TRBV7-2 and TRBJ1-3, reads GAGVSQSPSNKVTEKGKDVELRCDPISGHTALYWYRQSLGQGLEFLIYFQGNSAPDKSGLPSDRFSAERTGGSVSTLTIQRTQQEDSAVYLCASSRDRGGGNTIYFGEGSWLTVV.

The rearrangement joins TRBV6-1 to TRBJ2-1, with 8 nucleotides matching TRBD1. The CDR3 runs 15 residues. V lost 6 bases, J lost 2 bases, and 6 bases stayed unmatched. Germline-derived CDR1 and CDR2 are MNHNS and SASEGT. This CDR3 reads CASRTGQGAYNEQFF. The CDR3 DNA sequence: TGTGCCAGCAGGACTGGACAGGGCGCCTACAATGAGCAGTTCTTC.

V is TRBV6-5 and J is TRBJ2-2; perhaps TRBD2 as D (5 bases). CDR3 length: 16 amino acids. V lost 2 bases and J lost 2, with 12 bases in between. Germline V gives CDR1 MNHEY, CDR2 SVGAGI. CDR3 sequence (DNA): TGTGCCAGCAGTTACCAGCCCGGGATAAACACCGGGGAGCTGTTTTTT. Translation: CASSYQPGINTGELFF.

The chain has TRBV5-8 and TRBJ2-5, with 7 bases fitting TRBD1. CDR3 length equals 16 residues. With 4 bases clipped from V and 0 bases from J, the junction kept 9 bases outside the gene matches. The V gene's germline CDR1 is SGHTS and CDR2 YDEGEE. The CDR3 reads CASSLGDSRNQETQYF. The CDR3 nucleotides are TGTGCCAGCAGCCTGGGGGACAGCAGAAACCAAGAGACCCAGTACTTC.

J is TRBJ1-2 and V is TRBV30, with D uncertain. The CDR3 runs 15 residues. The germline V gene encodes CDR1 GTSNPN and CDR2 SVGIG (reference sequence). The ends were cut back, 2 bases at V and 8 bases at J, with 21 bases in the middle. DNA of the CDR3: TGTGCCTGGAGTCGTGGGGAGGGCAGTCTCGCCGGCTACACCTTC. Translation: CAWSRGEGSLAGYTF. Variable domain in full (rest from reference TRBV30 and TRBJ1-2): SQTIHQWPATLVQPVGSPLSLECTVEGTSNPNLYWYRQAAGRGLQLLFYSVGIGQISSEVPQNLSASRPQDRQFILSSKKLLLSDSGFYLCAWSRGEGSLAGYTFGSGTRLTVV.

The V call is TRBV29-1, the J call TRBJ2-2; 8 bases line up with TRBD2. The germline CDR1 and CDR2 sequences are SQVTM and ANQGSEA. The CDR3 consists of 16 residues. V lost 6 bases and J lost 7; bases outside the gene matches: 16. The CDR3 sequence is CSVMELAGKLGGELFF. For the CDR3, the DNA is TGCAGCGTAATGGAGTTAGCGGGAAAATTGGGCGGGGAGCTGTTTTTT.

Regarding this clone: Germline is not matched at one junction end, which may reflect a read error. The genes are TRBV27 and TRBJ2-1; 8 positions agree with TRBD2. Per germline, CDR1 MNHEY and CDR2 SMNVEV (reference sequence). CDR3 size: 14 residues. The CDR3 DNA follows: TGTGCCAGCAGTTTATCGTTGACTAGCGAGGTGTCGGTCTTC. Encoded protein: CASSLSLTSEVSVF.